This T cell receptor (beta chain) comes out of a study of cytomegalovirus exposure and HLA in healthy donors. Per the germline V gene, CDR1 is ENHRY and CDR2 is SYGVKD. V was clipped by 4 bases and J by 9 bases, with 13 bases between them. The CDR3 extends over 13 amino acids. In the PCR, 60 Vbeta and 13 Jbeta primers were used. Original processing methods: Approximately 12 million of 65 million to 95 million unique TCR beta chains were shared, per a later count. The method was immunoSEQ multiplex PCR; TCRdb's version includes in-frame clones alone and lacks a portion of them. From that table come the V and J calls and clone size; the DNA was used to work out D and trimming. Among around 110,000 clones listed, roughly 80% were seen once.

The sample comprised PBMCs. The receptor's source is a man aged 25 to 45 in good health and CMV-seronegative. The chain carries TRBV10-3 and TRBJ2-1; maybe TRBD1 (6 bases). CDR3 region: CAISGQEDSEQFF. DNA for the CDR3: TGTGCCATCAGTGGACAGGAGGACAGTGAGCAGTTCTTC.